Described below is a single T cell receptor (beta chain) sequence and its context. The antigen it recognizes is unknown. No base qualities exist here, and no much larger clone lies one base off it. These data come from a study of regulatory T cells in long-lasting Graves disease (dated by TCRdb to the early 2020s). Background for the entire study: Patients with newly diagnosed Graves' disease had been on antithyroid drugs for under 3 months. Persistent Graves' disease patients were compared with newly diagnosed Graves' disease patients by peripheral blood TCR sequencing and RNA sequencing. The study was conducted in China and was registered as a clinical trial. A total of 35 or so samples underwent TCR sequencing: about 13 from persistent and some 20 from newly diagnosed Graves' disease patients. Here is what the overall study found, with its caveats: Persistent Graves' disease patients showed lower TCR Shannon entropy and fewer highly expanded clones than newly diagnosed patients, suggesting clonal expansion. Peripheral blood alone was examined, since thyroid tissue, which constituted the primary lesion, could not be accessed. Only the TCR beta chain was sequenced and analyzed. Persistent patients shared more public clonotypes among themselves (fewer than 3,000) than newly diagnosed patients did (more than 950). As a limitation, the authors acknowledged that the small sample size may reduce accuracy. Persistent disease showed preferential use of TRBV28, TRBJ1-2 and TRBJ2-5, whereas newly diagnosed disease favored TRBV20-1 and TRBJ2-1.

The protocol used for the library was multiplex PCR. The reads were generated on an Illumina HiSeq 4000. To build TCR beta libraries, CDR3 regions were amplified by Arm-PCR using iRepertoire HTBI primers. Before sequencing, the PCR products underwent gel purification. Regarding the original processing steps: Gene usage analysis of CDR3 amino acid clonotypes relied on the approximately 60 TRBV and around 13 TRBJ segments identified across samples. COPE and FqMerger were used to merge the filtered high-quality paired reads into contigs. Contigs were aligned with BLAST to IMGT TRBV, TRBD and TRBJ reference genes, and CDR3 was defined per IMGT. Clonotypes above 0.1% frequency were classified as highly expanded clones. Shannon entropy served as the measure of repertoire diversity, while the Gini coefficient captured V-J evenness. A clonotype was considered public if more than one individual shared it. The public reads were quality trimmed at Q25 with fastp and then assembled into clones with MiXCR by TCRdb, keeping productive beta chains. Identical CDR3 protein sequences are pooled into one entry, listed with their most common genes and DNA. The V and J calls and clone size come from TCRdb's table, not from the authors' own analysis. A total of 360,000 or so distinct CDR3 sequences appear in this sample, about a sixth of them only once. The ten largest account for roughly a fifth of the sample.

What the time point label conveys for this sample: newly diagnosed GD, antithyroid drugs for less than 3 months. For both TCR sequencing and RNA sequencing, RNA was extracted from PBMCs in TRIzol. The diagnosis of Graves' disease followed American Thyroid Association guidelines. Patients were recruited from an endocrinology department in Xi'an, China. From each patient, around 9 milliliters of peripheral blood was collected into an EDTA anticoagulant tube. Ficoll Paque Plus density gradient separation was used to isolate PBMCs, and no further T cell sorting was done. RNA quality was checked with an Agilent 2100 Bioanalyzer and agarose gel, and concentration with a NanoDrop 2000. V has 6 bases trimmed and J has 9 bases trimmed; junction bases matching no gene number 5. The CDR3 contains 12 residues, cysteine and phenylalanine counted. CDR3 DNA is the only sequence kept; it has 36 bases, read in frame from the first base. As encoded in the germline V gene, CDR1 is SNHLY while CDR2 is FYNNEI.

The same data also contributed to another study, on T cells in Graves' hyperthyroidism and ophthalmopathy. As that second study puts it: Graves' hyperthyroidism was defined as stable when no progression to ophthalmopathy occurred over 18 months of follow-up. Hyperthyroidism patients were aged 18 to 65 years and newly diagnosed, with disease duration of less than 2 months. Exclusion was applied to patients with uncontrolled infections, other autoimmune diseases, pregnancy or lactation. Diagnoses were based on clinical symptoms, serum thyroxine and TRAb, thyroid ultrasound and orbital computed tomography. For the first round of RT-PCR on the TCR CDR3, the HTBI primer set was used together with the Qiagen OneStep RT-PCR kit. Most expanded thyroid clonotypes (frequency above 0.001) were also detected in blood, suggesting blood repertoires may reflect thyroid immune responses. A 13 V-J signature model separated ophthalmopathy from stable hyperthyroidism, with just over 85% sensitivity and roughly 82% specificity in cross-validation and 80%/75% in testing. In validation, the model predicted progression to ophthalmopathy a median of about 6.5 months before onset, with roughly 70% sensitivity and about 72% specificity. A discovery cohort of about a hundred patients, 43 with Graves' ophthalmopathy and about 58 with stable Graves' hyperthyroidism, was used to find distinguishing TCR V-J signatures. Prospective prediction of ophthalmopathy was tested in an independent validation cohort consisting of 18 hyperthyroidism patients and about 17 patients who later progressed to ophthalmopathy. For training and testing, the 100 or so patients in the discovery cohort were randomly divided in a 7:3 ratio. In addition, the study compared T-cell repertoires in thyroid tissue and in blood from five to seven Graves' hyperthyroidism patients. Following sampling, methimazole starting at 30 mg daily was given to hyperthyroidism patients, and high-dose intravenous methylprednisolone was given to ophthalmopathy patients. The libraries were constructed in a second round of multiplex PCR and then size-selected and purified. Sequencing of the libraries was done on an Illumina HiSeq2000 using paired-end 100 bp reads. SOAPnuke was used to process the raw data, removing reads that contained adapters or uncalled bases, had a mean Phred below 15, or lacked an exact match to the constant primer or identifier. COPE v1.2.5 was used to merge the high-quality paired reads, and each unique nucleotide sequence was defined as a clonotype. MiTCR v1.1 was used to align clonotypes to the IMGT TRBV, TRBD and TRBJ reference segments. Analysis was restricted to V-J combinations with a frequency above 0.0001, which covered roughly 99% of repertoires. The TCS score was defined as F50 (clonal expansion) divided by E x V (chaos), with BLOSUM62-based TCRdist calculated between CDR3 peptides within each V-J. Welch's t-statistics and random forest reduced just over 500 V-J features to 13, which were used in a naive Bayes classifier (R e1071). Sample size was not statistically predetermined, and blinding of investigators to group allocation was not performed. The paper describes TCR Vbeta CDR3 sequencing of roughly 130 peripheral blood samples, made up of approximately 40 ophthalmopathy patients, around 73 hyperthyroidism patients and some 17 progressor patients.

The sequence links TRBV2 to TRBJ2-4, with 7 junctional bases fitting TRBD2. This sequence originates from a young woman with Graves disease. Donor details come from another sample of the same person, matched by shared clones. The sequences come from peripheral blood mononuclear cells (PBMCs), collected at new diagnosis, from a patient treated with antithyroid drugs. Here is the DNA: TGTGCCAGCAGGGGACCGGGAGGCATTCAGTACTTC. Its product reads: CASRGPGGIQYF.